The clone carrying this TCR beta chain was counted only a few times. The target antigen is unknown. The CDR3 extends over 15 amino acids. Germline-derived CDR1 and CDR2 are MGHRA and YSYEKL. J gave up 4 bases and V 7 bases, and 6 bases lay outside the gene matches. The data belong to a study of early T cells in non-severe SARS-CoV-2 infection. Study summary: From unsorted whole blood, bulk RNA was sequenced, and the chains remained unpaired.

Study outcomes and limitations: Sequences matched to VDJdb favored anti-spike CD8 responses, while private and CD4 specificities were missed.

Molecules of cDNA were individually given unique molecular identifiers that were attached to them. One entry per CDR3 protein, called by TCRdb with MiXCR from the 5' RACE reads. This repertoire shows 25,000 to 35,000 distinct CDR3 sequences, around 7% found once; its top ten account for approximately 4%. The sequencing input was whole blood. The receptor comes from an adult who was a healthcare worker with PCR-confirmed SARS-CoV-2 infection or an uninfected control (not recorded which). J is TRBJ2-7 and V is TRBV4-1; 14 bases match TRBD2. The CDR3 sequence: CASTVTSGRGYEQYF. The CDR3 bases are TGCGCCAGCACCGTGACTAGCGGGAGGGGTTACGAGCAGTACTTC.